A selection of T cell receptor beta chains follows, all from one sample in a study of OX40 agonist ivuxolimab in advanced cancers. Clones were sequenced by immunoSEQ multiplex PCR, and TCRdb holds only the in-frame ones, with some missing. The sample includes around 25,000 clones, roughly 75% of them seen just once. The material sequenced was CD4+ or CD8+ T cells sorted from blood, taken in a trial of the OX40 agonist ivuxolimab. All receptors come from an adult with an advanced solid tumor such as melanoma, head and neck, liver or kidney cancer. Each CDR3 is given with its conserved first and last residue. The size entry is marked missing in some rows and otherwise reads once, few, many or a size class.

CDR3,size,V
CASSQGGAGPLHF,NA,TRBV14
CASSLSVDTEAFF,NA,TRBV5-5
CAISDDGSGEKLFF,NA,TRBV10-3
CASRYGSYTF,few,TRBV28
CSVEDSRGRETQYF,once,TRBV29-1
CASSFNNYEQYF,NA,TRBV5-4
CASSRALRGREKLFF,NA,TRBV7-9
CASSLDTYEQYF,few,TRBV5-1
CASSAPGVSGGTDTQYF,NA,TRBV19
CASSLAGTSGIGEQYF,NA,TRBV11-2
CASSQALAQGEQYF,NA,TRBV14
CASRLQGEGDTQYF,NA,TRBV4-1
CASSLRGMETQYF,NA,TRBV27
CASKAASTDTQYF,NA,TRBV27
CASSESGRDQETQYF,NA,TRBV10-2
CASREGRGTQYF,NA,TRBV5-1
CASKGLTYEQYF,NA,TRBV27
CASSSDGSNQPQHF,once,TRBV2
CASSPVGPRYEQYF,NA,TRBV14
CASSSGRPNQPQHF,NA,TRBV19
CASDLVASGTEQFF,NA,TRBV7-2
CASIRFDMNTEAFF,few,TRBV7-9
CAWSHRGREDEQYF,NA,TRBV30
CASSVGQVKTQHF,NA,TRBV5-8
CASSAVGTSNQPQHF,few,TRBV9
CASSLGRAGPYEQYF,NA,TRBV7-3
CASSLPGQGSGEAFF,NA,TRBV28
CASSPRQGANEKLFF,once,TRBV18
CAWDEDYGYTF,NA,TRBV30
CATTYEQYF,NA,TRBV6-1
CASSSRGGENTGELFF,NA,TRBV7-2
CASSLVRTSGYNEQFF,NA,TRBV5-1
CASSLGPGRDTEAFF,NA,TRBV5-1
CASSLDLNTEAFF,NA,TRBV7-6
CASSLLGTSEKLFF,NA,TRBV14
CASQKRAGGSYEQYF,NA,TRBV6-1
CASSRAAGAMRQPQHF,NA,TRBV7-8
CASSYLWGANEKLFF,NA,TRBV6-6
CASSLTPLDTQYF,NA,TRBV13
CASSSLAGGRATSYEQYF,NA,TRBV4-1
CASSLGLADYNEQFF,NA,TRBV11-1
CASRQAGGTEAFF,NA,TRBV19
CASSAARQGSSYGYTF,NA,TRBV18
CASSSQPGQGGEQYF,NA,TRBV5-1
CAWKNQRRVNEKLFF,NA,TRBV30
CATRDGGYEQYF,NA,TRBV6-6
CASSSFRQGQETQYF,NA,TRBV28
CASSYPTVGLAGGLAKNIQYF,NA,TRBV28
CASSPYAGGGTDTQYF,NA,TRBV7-2
CASSAGWGYTF,few,TRBV6-1
CASRAGQGNADTQYF,NA,TRBV7-6
CASSPQGWVNTEAFF,few,TRBV9
CASSLSSKEPNTEAFF,once,TRBV5-1
CASSSQTGQETQYF,NA,TRBV7-2
CASSSSLGGHTGELFF,NA,TRBV19
CASSKYSSANYGYTF,NA,TRBV27
CASSRFRGANTGELFF,NA,TRBV28